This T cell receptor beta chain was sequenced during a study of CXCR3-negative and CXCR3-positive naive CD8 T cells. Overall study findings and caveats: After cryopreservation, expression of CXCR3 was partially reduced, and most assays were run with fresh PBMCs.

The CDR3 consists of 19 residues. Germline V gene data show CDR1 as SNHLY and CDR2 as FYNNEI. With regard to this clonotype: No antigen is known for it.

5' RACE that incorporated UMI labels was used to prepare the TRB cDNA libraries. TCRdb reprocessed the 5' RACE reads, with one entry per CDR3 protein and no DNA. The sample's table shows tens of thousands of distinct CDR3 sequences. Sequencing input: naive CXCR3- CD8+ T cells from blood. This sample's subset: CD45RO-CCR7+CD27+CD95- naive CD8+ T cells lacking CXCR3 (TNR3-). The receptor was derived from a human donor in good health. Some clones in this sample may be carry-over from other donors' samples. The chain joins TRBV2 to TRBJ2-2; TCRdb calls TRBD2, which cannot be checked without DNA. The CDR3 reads CASRLYNGTSGEDTGELFF.